This section outlines one TCR beta chain sequence together with its context. The antigen is undetermined. Germline-derived CDR1 and CDR2 are SGHAT and FQDESV (reference sequence). This CDR3 contains 14 residues. The germline V and J ends were trimmed by 0 bases and 7 bases, with 11 bases remaining between them. The source of the sample is a study of OX40 agonist ivuxolimab in advanced cancers. Patients were ruled out by autoimmune disease history or systemic immunosuppression. Regarding the study as a whole: Which antigen the expanded peripheral T cells recognized is unknown. Expanded clones were, on average, more numerous among CD8+ T cells than CD4+.

Clones were read by immunoSEQ multiplex PCR, and TCRdb kept only the in-frame ones, dropping some. Among 72,000 or so clones listed, roughly 85% were seen once. The sequencing used CD4+ or CD8+ T cells sorted from blood, collected in a trial of the OX40 agonist ivuxolimab. This receptor was taken from an adult with an advanced solid tumor such as melanoma, head and neck, liver or kidney cancer. The chain combines TRBV11-1 with TRBJ2-3; D remains unclear. Here the CDR3 reads CASSLAVPMNTQYF. CDR3 in DNA: TGTGCCAGCAGCTTAGCTGTCCCCATGAATACGCAGTATTTT. Drawing the rest from reference TRBV11-1 and TRBJ2-3, the complete variable domain is EAEVAQSPRYKITEKSQAVAFWCDPISGHATLYWYRQILGQGPELLVQFQDESVVDDSQLPKDRFSAERLKGVDSTLKIQPAELGDSAMYLCASSLAVPMNTQYFGPGTRLTVL.